The 30 T cell receptor beta chains reported below all come from one sample, sequenced in a study of blood T cell dynamics during melanoma immunotherapy. Measured with immunoSEQ multiplex PCR; TCRdb has only the in-frame clones, and not every one. The top ten hold roughly 5.5% of the sample, which has about 7,100 clones, more than 70% seen once. Time point given: week 3, after first cycle of checkpoint inhibitor. The source was blood, collected from a patient treated with checkpoint blockade. These receptors were obtained from a human donor with melanoma.

This chain uses TRBV6-1 with TRBJ2-5; 7 bases fit TRBD1. V lost 4 bases to trimming and J lost 5 bases; unmatched junction nucleotides: 7. CDR3 length equals 14 residues. CDR1 is MNHNS and CDR2 is SASEGT in the germline V gene. Here the CDR3 DNA reads TGTGCCAGCAGTGTGACAGGGTCGCGCGAGACCCAGTACTTC. Translated, it gives CASSVTGSRETQYF.

This chain joins TRBV28 and TRBJ1-4; 7 nucleotides line up with TRBD1. Germline trimming cut 6 bases from V and 11 bases from J; bases unmatched to any gene: 6. The CDR3 length is 12 residues. The V gene's germline CDR1 is MDHEN and CDR2 SYDVKM. Here the CDR3 reads CASSPPRGKLFF. As DNA, the CDR3 is TGTGCCAGCAGCCCCCCCAGGGGGAAACTGTTTTTT.

This rearrangement joins TRBV6-6 to TRBJ2-1; 10 bases are a match to TRBD1. Losses at the gene ends were 5 bases for V and 10 bases for J; bases not matched to a gene: 14. The CDR3 runs 16 residues. Germline-derived CDR1 and CDR2 are MNHNY and SVGAGI (reference sequence). The CDR3 DNA sequence: TGTGCCAGCAGTCGCGGGGGGACAGGGGTTGGAGAAGAGCAGTTCTTC. Protein product: CASSRGGTGVGEEQFF.

V is TRBV4-1 and J is TRBJ2-3, with 9 nucleotides matching TRBD1. The trim removed 5 bases at V and 3 bases at J, leaving 9 bases unmatched. The CDR3 totals 16 residues. CDR1 and CDR2 from the germline V gene are MGHRA and YSYEKL. The CDR3 sequence is CASSAYRDRETDTQYF. In nucleotides, the CDR3 is TGCGCCAGCAGCGCGTACCGGGACAGGGAAACAGATACGCAGTATTTT.

The rearrangement uses TRBV5-1 and TRBJ1-1, with D maybe TRBD1 (5 bases). This CDR3 contains 16 residues. Between the trimmed V and J ends, which lost 5 bases and 8 bases, there was a span of 25 bases. The V gene's germline CDR1 is SGHRS and CDR2 YFSETQ. CDR3 nucleotides: TGCGCCAGCAGTTTGTCTCCGGGTGAGGGGCGTGTGGAAGCTTTCTTT. As protein: CASSLSPGEGRVEAFF.

The chain carries TRBV5-1 and TRBJ2-1, with 13 bases aligning to TRBD2. Germline CDR1 reads SGHRS; CDR2 reads YFSETQ. V trimming: 1 base; J trimming: 8 bases; junction bases outside the gene matches: 9. The length of the CDR3 is 17 residues. CDR3 nucleotide sequence: TGCGCCAGCAGCTTGAGTCCAGGACTAGCGGGAGCGGATGAGCAGTTCTTC. Protein sequence: CASSLSPGLAGADEQFF.

The chain recombines TRBV18 with TRBJ1-5; D is perhaps TRBD1 (6 bases). The CDR3 contains 16 residues. The germline V gene encodes CDR1 KGHSH and CDR2 LQKENI. Trimming pared 0 bases from V and 4 bases from J, leaving 13 bases between. The CDR3 DNA reads as TGTGCCAGCTCACCACCGGCGGGGGGCAGGAATCAGCCCCAGCATTTT. Its protein is CASSPPAGGRNQPQHF.

The rearrangement uses TRBV10-3 and TRBJ1-1; 9 bases line up with TRBD1. The length of the CDR3 is 14 residues. With 0 bases clipped from V and 9 bases from J, the junction kept 5 bases outside the gene matches. From germline, CDR1 is ENHRY and CDR2 SYGVKD. The CDR3 region is CAISESGQGPKAFF. Here the CDR3 DNA reads TGTGCCATCAGTGAGTCGGGACAGGGCCCCAAAGCTTTCTTT.

This chain connects TRBV5-1 to TRBJ1-5, with D possibly TRBD1 on 5 matching bases. Trimming pared 1 base from V and 7 bases from J, leaving 9 bases between. The V gene's germline CDR1 is SGHRS and CDR2 YFSETQ. This CDR3 is 13 amino acids long. CDR3 in DNA: TGCGCCAGCAGCTTGCTGCAGGGCCAGCCCCAGCATTTT. Its protein is CASSLLQGQPQHF. The entire variable domain, with the rest obtained from reference TRBV5-1 and TRBJ1-5, is as follows: KAGVTQTPRYLIKTRGQQVTLSCSPISGHRSVSWYQQTPGQGLQFLFEYFSETQRNKGNFPGRFSGRQFSNSRSEMNVSTLELGDSALYLCASSLLQGQPQHFGDGTRLSIL.

The chain couples TRBV9 to TRBJ2-6, with TRBD1 matching over 10 bases. The CDR3 consists of 17 residues. Losses at the gene ends were 4 bases for V and 0 bases for J; bases not matched to a gene: 4. Germline V lookup: CDR1 SGDLS, CDR2 YYNGEE. The CDR3 nucleotides read TGTGCCAGCAGCCCCTGGACAGGGGGCTCTGGGGCCAACGTCCTGACTTTC. Protein product: CASSPWTGGSGANVLTF.

This clone showed up just a few times. The chain joins TRBV19 to TRBJ2-7, with unresolved D. The CDR3 is 14 residues long. V dropped 2 bases and J dropped 5 bases, with 13 bases sitting between them. Germline lookup yields CDR1 LNHDA and CDR2 SQIVND (reference sequence). This chain's CDR3 is CASSIPGSLHEQYF. The CDR3 DNA follows: TGTGCCAGTAGTATACCGGGCTCCCTGCACGAGCAGTACTTC.

This clone has just a few counts. The chain is built from TRBV7-8 and TRBJ1-5; 9 bases line up with TRBD1. Germline V gene data show CDR1 as SGHVS and CDR2 as FQNEAQ. Trimming at V came to 4 bases and at J to 5 bases, leaving 3 bases not matched to a gene. The length of the CDR3 is 14 residues. As DNA, the CDR3 is TGTGCCAGCAGCTCAGACAGGGGGTATCAGCCCCAGCATTTT. This translates into CASSSDRGYQPQHF. Full variable domain (rest looked up from reference TRBV7-8 and TRBJ1-5): GAGVSQSPRYKVAKRGQDVALRCDPISGHVSLFWYQQALGQGPEFLTYFQNEAQLDKSGLPSDRFFAERPEGSVSTLKIQRTQQEDSAVYLCASSSDRGYQPQHFGDGTRLSIL.

V usage is TRBV27 and J usage is TRBJ1-6, with D unclear. The CDR3 is 12 amino acids. V was shortened by 5 bases and J by 7 bases, with 6 bases between the two germline ends. Per germline, CDR1 MNHEY and CDR2 SMNVEV (reference sequence). The DNA of the CDR3 is TGTGCCAGCAGTCCCCCCAATTCACCCCTCCACTTT. It encodes CASSPPNSPLHF.

The rearrangement links TRBV5-1 to TRBJ2-1, with 10 bases that match TRBD1. The CDR3 is made up of 16 amino acids. The germline V gene encodes CDR1 SGHRS and CDR2 YFSETQ. The trim removed 5 bases at V and 3 bases at J, leaving 8 bases unmatched. The CDR3 nucleotides are TGCGCCAGCAGGCTACGGACAGGGGGTTACTACAATGAGCAGTTCTTC. This encodes CASRLRTGGYYNEQFF.

This clone was picked up one time. V usage is TRBV11-2 and J usage is TRBJ2-1, with 16 nucleotides matching TRBD2. This CDR3 is built from 16 residues. V lost 5 bases and J lost 7; bases outside the gene matches: 5. Germline V CDR1 and CDR2: SGHAT, FQNNGV. CDR3 region: CASSGTSGRAKNEQFF. The CDR3 DNA reads TGTGCCAGCAGCGGGACTAGCGGGAGGGCCAAAAATGAGCAGTTCTTC. Based on the CDR3 plus reference TRBV11-2 and TRBJ2-1, the full variable domain is EAGVAQSPRYKIIEKRQSVAFWCNPISGHATLYWYQQILGQGPKLLIQFQNNGVVDDSQLPKDRFSAERLKGVDSTLKIQPAKLEDSAVYLCASSGTSGRAKNEQFFGPGTRLTVL.

This chain connects TRBV6-1 to TRBJ1-1; TRBD1 might be the D (6 bases). The V and J ends lost 5 bases and 11 bases respectively, with 12 bases between them. The CDR3 is made up of 11 amino acids. CDR1 is MNHNS and CDR2 is SASEGT in the germline V gene. CDR3 in DNA: TGTGCCAGCAGTACAGGGTATGGGGCTTTCTTT. As protein: CASSTGYGAFF.

This rearrangement joins TRBV5-6 to TRBJ1-1, with D perhaps TRBD1 (6 bases). The germline V and J ends were trimmed by 4 bases and 10 bases, with 14 bases remaining between them. CDR3 length equals 12 residues. Looked up from germline, CDR1 is SGHDT and CDR2 is YYEEEE. CDR3 coding DNA: TGTGCCAGCAGCCACCCGGACAGTATAGCTTTCTTT. Its translation is CASSHPDSIAFF.

The rearrangement joins TRBV6-1 to TRBJ1-5; D possibly corresponds to TRBD1 (5 bases). Germline loops: CDR1 MNHNS, CDR2 SASEGT. The CDR3 has 12 amino acids. Trimming took off 6 bases at V and 5 bases at J, with 8 bases between the two ends. The CDR3 sequence: CASSEGHQPQHF. CDR3 DNA sequence: TGTGCCAGCAGCGAGGGGCATCAGCCCCAGCATTTT.

This chain links TRBV2 with TRBJ1-5; D is unclear. Trimming took off 3 bases at V and 2 bases at J, with 8 bases between the two ends. Germline loops: CDR1 SNHLY, CDR2 FYNNEI. CDR3 length equals 14 residues. CDR3 sequence reads: CASSDRRGNQPQHF. The CDR3 DNA reads as TGTGCCAGCAGTGACCGACGAGGCAATCAGCCCCAGCATTTT.

This clone was seen a few times. The chain carries TRBV7-9 and TRBJ1-5; D is ambiguous. Germline assignment: CDR1 SEHNR and CDR2 FQNEAQ (reference sequence). The CDR3 spans 12 residues. Between the trimmed V and J ends, which lost 0 bases and 5 bases, there was a span of 2 bases. CDR3 DNA: TGTGCCAGCAGCTTAGCAGATCAGCCCCAGCATTTT. Protein product: CASSLADQPQHF.

The gene calls are TRBV30 and TRBJ2-3; D remains unclear. The CDR3 consists of 14 residues. Germline V lookup: CDR1 GTSNPN, CDR2 SVGIG (reference sequence). V lost 7 bases and J lost 5, with 19 bases in between. CDR3: CAFRRLLARDTQYF. The CDR3 bases are TGTGCCTTCAGGCGGCTCTTGGCCAGAGATACGCAGTATTTT.

This clone has more than one count but fewer than ten. This chain uses TRBV5-1 with TRBJ2-7, with unresolved D. The CDR3 covers 12 residues. Trimming shortened V by 4 bases and J by 5 bases, and 10 bases separated the two germline ends. Germline V gene lookup returns CDR1 SGHRS and CDR2 YFSETQ. CDR3 sequence reads: CASSTSLHEQYF. In DNA, the CDR3 is TGCGCCAGCAGCACCTCCCTCCACGAGCAGTACTTC.

The gene calls are TRBV11-1 and TRBJ1-1; no clear D gene. Germline V CDR1 and CDR2: SGHAT, FQDESV (reference sequence). The CDR3 extends over 13 amino acids. Deletions cut 5 bases from V and 4 bases from J, with 11 bases between. The CDR3 spells CASSQVESTEAFF. In DNA, the CDR3 is TGTGCCAGCAGCCAGGTAGAAAGCACTGAAGCTTTCTTT.

This chain connects TRBV4-2 to TRBJ2-7; 11 bases are a match to TRBD2. The CDR3 sequence is 19 residues long. Germline-derived CDR1 and CDR2 are LGHNA and YNFKEQ. Trimming removed 2 bases from V and 5 bases from J; junction bases left unmatched: 17. The CDR3 here is CASSQQGSGGASSADEQYF. CDR3 nucleotides: TGTGCCAGCAGCCAACAGGGTAGCGGGGGGGCGTCTTCGGCTGACGAGCAGTACTTC.

The chain carries TRBV19 and TRBJ2-3; D call uncertain. Trimming took off 5 bases at V and 6 bases at J, with 15 bases between the two ends. This CDR3 has 14 amino acids. Germline CDR1 reads LNHDA; CDR2 reads SQIVND (reference sequence). The CDR3 sequence: CASSLRVPLDTQYF. For the CDR3, the DNA is TGTGCCAGTAGTCTACGGGTCCCGCTCGATACGCAGTATTTT.

The chain combines TRBV9 with TRBJ1-4; no reliable D call. CDR1 is SGDLS and CDR2 is YYNGEE in the germline V gene. The CDR3 loop spans 14 amino acids. V dropped 0 bases and J dropped 5 bases, with 8 bases sitting between them. CDR3 amino acids: CASSVGTENEKLFF. The CDR3 region has the DNA TGTGCCAGCAGCGTAGGTACAGAAAATGAAAAACTGTTTTTT.

The rearrangement uses TRBV25-1 and TRBJ1-2, with D possibly TRBD1 on 5 matching bases. The CDR3 has 14 residues. Trimming shortened V by 5 bases and J by 0 bases, and 10 bases separated the two germline ends. CDR1 and CDR2 (germline): MGHDK, SYGVNS. The CDR3 nucleotides read TGTGCCAGCAGTTTGACAGAGACTAACTATGGCTACACCTTC. Its translation: CASSLTETNYGYTF.

The gene calls are TRBV2 and TRBJ2-7; 9 bases align to TRBD1. The CDR3 is made up of 15 amino acids. V shed 10 bases and J 1 base; nucleotides not matched to a gene: 11. The V gene's germline CDR1 is SNHLY and CDR2 FYNNEI. CDR3 nucleotides: TGTGCCACACGCCGGGACAGGGCTATATCCTACGAGCAGTACTTC. Translation: CATRRDRAISYEQYF.

The rearrangement links TRBV15 to TRBJ1-2, with a tentative D call TRBD1 (6 bases). The CDR3 consists of 16 residues. V was trimmed by 1 base and J by 2 bases, leaving 14 bases between them. Germline V CDR1 and CDR2: LNHNV, YYDKDF (reference sequence). As DNA, the CDR3 is TGTGCCACCAGCAGAGCAGGAGGGGGTTCGAACTATGGCTACACCTTC. It is translated as CATSRAGGGSNYGYTF.

The chain uses TRBV11-3 and TRBJ2-7; D gene unclear. V lost 1 base, J lost 2 bases, and 6 bases lay in between. There are 13 residues in the CDR3. Looked up from germline, CDR1 is SGHNT and CDR2 is YENEEA. CDR3 in DNA: TGTGCCAGCAGCTTAGGGGCCACCTACGAGCAGTACTTC. It specifies CASSLGATYEQYF.